The source of this T cell receptor beta chain is a study of cytomegalovirus exposure and HLA in healthy donors. Findings and caveats of the study: Being indistinguishable, some V segments were excluded, TRBV6-2 and TRBV6-3 among them. In an earlier analysis, most TCR beta V segments were productive about 87% or about 30% of the time. Further analysis was carried out later, and it showed several of the most significant clusters appearing linked to common viral pathogens.

About this clone: Its specificity is unknown.

Primers included in the PCR were 60 Vbeta and 13 Jbeta primers. Sequencing was performed with immunoSEQ multiplex PCR; in TCRdb, only in-frame clones are kept and a portion is missing. The data contain under 250,000 clones, around three quarters of them singletons. CDR1 is SGHRS and CDR2 is YFSETQ in the germline V gene. The J segment lost 9 bases and the V segment lost 0 bases, leaving 8 bases of the junction unmatched. This CDR3 comprises 15 residues. This rearrangement joins TRBV5-1 to TRBJ2-1; 8 nucleotides align to TRBD2. The origin of this receptor is a young man in good health and CMV-seronegative. Source material: PBMCs. CDR3 residues: CASSLDSGTGTEQFF. The CDR3 coding sequence is TGCGCCAGCAGCTTGGATAGCGGGACGGGTACTGAGCAGTTCTTC. Full variable domain (rest looked up from reference TRBV5-1 and TRBJ2-1): KAGVTQTPRYLIKTRGQQVTLSCSPISGHRSVSWYQQTPGQGLQFLFEYFSETQRNKGNFPGRFSGRQFSNSRSEMNVSTLELGDSALYLCASSLDSGTGTEQFFGPGTRLTVL.